The subject of this entry is one T cell receptor beta chain. The sample is drawn from a study of OX40 agonist ivuxolimab in advanced cancers. Assay used: immunoSEQ multiplex PCR; TCRdb lists only in-frame clones, some missing. Here the sample spans around 100,000 clones, roughly 89% being singletons. This TCR derives from an adult with an advanced solid tumor such as melanoma, head and neck, liver or kidney cancer. The material was CD4+ or CD8+ T cells sorted from blood, obtained in a trial of the OX40 agonist ivuxolimab.

Here the CDR3 reads CASSHRPGGYNEQFF. The CDR3 bases are TGTGCCAGCAGCCATAGACCGGGAGGATACAATGAGCAGTTCTTC. V and J are TRBV14 and TRBJ2-1; 7 positions agree with TRBD2. Germline CDR1 is SGHDN and CDR2 is FVKESK. This CDR3 is built from 15 residues. The junction had 6 bases not matched to a gene; V was cut back by 3 bases and J by 4 bases.